A single sample is the source of the 18 T cell receptor beta chains below, sequenced in a study of T cells in Graves' hyperthyroidism and ophthalmopathy. From RNA transcripts, TCR beta CDR3 regions were amplified. First-round RT-PCR with HTBI primers amplified the TCR CDR3 region. TCRdb re-derived calls from the multiplex PCR reads in MiXCR, one entry per CDR3 protein. The sample yields some 740,000 distinct CDR3 sequences, 12% to 15% seen once. The sequenced sample was blood. The receptors were gathered from a woman between 18 and 29 years old with Graves' hyperthyroidism.

This clonotype was observed at least ten times. The rearrangement links TRBV30 to TRBJ2-7; 10 nucleotides agree with TRBD2. The CDR3 has 14 amino acids. CDR1 is GTSNPN and CDR2 is SVGIG in the germline V gene (reference sequence). Germline trimming cut 2 bases from V and 4 bases from J; bases unmatched to any gene: 5. This CDR3 reads CAWSKDSGRYEQYF. The DNA for the CDR3 is TGTGCCTGGAGTAAGGATAGCGGGAGGTACGAGCAGTACTTC. The full variable domain, in which reference TRBV30 and TRBJ2-7 provide the parts outside the CDR3, is SQTIHQWPATLVQPVGSPLSLECTVEGTSNPNLYWYRQAAGRGLQLLFYSVGIGQISSEVPQNLSASRPQDRQFILSSKKLLLSDSGFYLCAWSKDSGRYEQYFGPGTRLTVT.

The chain joins TRBV20-1 to TRBJ2-1, with D hard to call. The CDR3 has 14 amino acids. In germline, CDR1 is DFQATT, CDR2 SNEGSKA (reference sequence). Trimming left V 3 bases short and J 0 bases short, with 9 bases between. The CDR3 loop is CSARTSLSYNEQFF. In nucleotides, the CDR3 is TGCAGTGCTAGGACGAGTCTCTCCTACAATGAGCAGTTCTTC.

The J gene is TRBJ2-7, the V gene TRBV10-3; 7 nucleotides match TRBD1. V gave up 2 bases and J gave up 0 bases; unmatched junction bases: 4. Germline CDR1 is ENHRY and CDR2 is SYGVKD. The CDR3 is 15 residues long. As DNA, the CDR3 is TGTGCCATCAGTGAGGACAGGGACGCCTCCTACGAGCAGTACTTC. Translation gives CAISEDRDASYEQYF.

The chain couples TRBV29-1 to TRBJ2-7, with TRBD1 matching over 11 bases. V shed 7 bases, J shed 5 bases, and the junction held 13 bases outside the gene matches. The CDR3 consists of 15 residues. Looked up from germline, CDR1 is SQVTM and CDR2 is ANQGSEA. CDR3 DNA: TGCAGCGCTTTGACATGGGACAGGGGGGATCACGAGCAGTACTTC. It specifies CSALTWDRGDHEQYF.

This clonotype was picked up many times. The V and J genes are TRBV27 and TRBJ2-7; 8 bases match TRBD1. This CDR3 has 15 amino acids. The germline V gene encodes CDR1 MNHEY and CDR2 SMNVEV (reference sequence). With 5 bases clipped from V and 0 bases from J, the junction kept 6 bases outside the gene matches. DNA of the CDR3: TGTGCCAGCAGTATAGCCGGACAGGGCTCCTACGAGCAGTACTTC. This gives the protein CASSIAGQGSYEQYF.

This clonotype was observed a few times. The V gene is TRBV30, the J gene TRBJ2-3, with 10 bases lining up with TRBD2. The CDR3 totals 17 residues. J lost 0 bases, V lost 4 bases, and 10 bases had no gene match. Germline CDR1 is GTSNPN and CDR2 is SVGIG (reference sequence). The CDR3 spells CAWTGARTSGSTDTQYF. The CDR3, as DNA: TGTGCCTGGACGGGTGCTAGGACTAGCGGTAGCACAGATACGCAGTATTTT.

The V and J genes are TRBV29-1 and TRBJ2-7; 9 bases fit TRBD1. Losses at the gene ends were 5 bases for V and 2 bases for J; bases not matched to a gene: 13. Germline CDR1 SQVTM, CDR2 ANQGSEA. The CDR3 runs to 16 residues. CDR3 residues: CSVTGGGGTGPYEQYF. In nucleotides, the CDR3 is TGCAGCGTTACAGGTGGGGGGGGGACAGGGCCCTACGAGCAGTACTTC.

This clonotype was counted many times. The chain uses TRBV11-1 and TRBJ2-3, with 10 nucleotides matching TRBD2. The CDR3 is 16 residues long. The J segment lost 4 bases and the V segment lost 1 base, leaving 5 bases of the junction unmatched. Germline assignment: CDR1 SGHAT and CDR2 FQDESV (reference sequence). The CDR3 loop is CASSLVVSGRPDTQYF. The DNA for the CDR3 is TGTGCCAGCAGCTTAGTTGTTAGCGGGAGGCCAGATACGCAGTATTTT. The full variable domain, rest sourced from reference TRBV11-1 and TRBJ2-3, is EAEVAQSPRYKITEKSQAVAFWCDPISGHATLYWYRQILGQGPELLVQFQDESVVDDSQLPKDRFSAERLKGVDSTLKIQPAELGDSAMYLCASSLVVSGRPDTQYFGPGTRLTVL.

The V gene is TRBV28, the J gene TRBJ2-7, with D maybe TRBD2 (5 bases). V was trimmed by 2 bases and J by 2 bases, leaving 31 bases between them. Germline V lookup: CDR1 MDHEN, CDR2 SYDVKM. This CDR3 spans 21 amino acids. CDR3 amino acids: CASSLVSVGERSYSNTYEQYF. In DNA form, the CDR3 reads TGTGCCAGCAGTTTAGTGTCAGTCGGCGAGCGGAGTTACTCGAACACCTACGAGCAGTACTTC.

This clonotype came up many times. J is TRBJ2-1 and V is TRBV28, with 8 bases lining up with TRBD1. The CDR3 runs 17 residues. CDR1 and CDR2 from the germline V gene are MDHEN and SYDVKM. After removal of 6 bases from V and 3 bases from J, the junction contained 13 bases not matched to a gene. CDR3 DNA sequence: TGTGCCAGCAGCATAGGGGCGACAGGGGAAGGCTACAATGAGCAGTTCTTC. Translating gives CASSIGATGEGYNEQFF. Drawing the rest from reference TRBV28 and TRBJ2-1, the complete variable domain is DVKVTQSSRYLVKRTGEKVFLECVQDMDHENMFWYRQDPGLGLRLIYFSYDVKMKEKGDIPEGYSVSREKKERFSLILESASTNQTSMYLCASSIGATGEGYNEQFFGPGTRLTVL.

Note on this clonotype: This may arise from a read error, as a much more abundant clone is one base away. The CDR3 ends on some other residue instead of the conserved phenylalanine or tryptophan, so this is likely a read error. The chain joins TRBV7-8 to TRBJ2-1; tentatively, D is TRBD1 (5 bases). CDR1 SGHVS and CDR2 FQNEAQ come from the germline V gene. V was trimmed by 4 bases and J by 1 base, leaving 11 bases between them. This CDR3 is built from 15 residues. CDR3 DNA sequence: TGTGCCAGCAGCTCTGGACGGACATCCTACAATGAGCAGTTCTCC. Encoded protein: CASSSGRTSYNEQFS.

This clonotype was counted ten times or more. The chain uses TRBV7-8 and TRBJ2-1; 10 bases are a match to TRBD1. The germline V gene has CDR1 SGHVS and CDR2 FQNEAQ. V was pared by 5 bases and J by 9 bases, with 4 bases of the junction left unmatched. The CDR3 sequence is 13 residues long. CDR3 loop: CASSPRQGAEQFF. CDR3 coding DNA: TGTGCCAGCAGCCCAAGACAGGGGGCTGAGCAGTTCTTC.

This clonotype was counted between two and nine times. The genes are TRBV20-1 and TRBJ1-5; possibly TRBD1 for D (5 bases). The CDR3 covers 14 residues. Germline V gene sequence: CDR1 DFQATT, CDR2 SNEGSKA (reference sequence). V gave up 3 bases and J gave up 2 bases, with 11 bases separating them. Written as DNA, the CDR3 is TGCAGTGCTAGTAGGACATTTGGCAATCAGCCCCAGCATTTT. This encodes CSASRTFGNQPQHF.

This clonotype was picked up many times. This chain connects TRBV6-5 to TRBJ2-2; D not resolved. The germline gives CDR1 MNHEY, CDR2 SVGAGI. V was pared by 0 bases and J by 3 bases, with 8 bases between. The CDR3 loop spans 15 amino acids. This CDR3 is CASSYSGGYTGELFF. For the CDR3, the DNA is TGTGCCAGCAGTTACTCCGGCGGTTACACCGGGGAGCTGTTTTTT.

The rearrangement joins TRBV14 to TRBJ2-7; TRBD2 matches at 8 bases. The germline gives CDR1 SGHDN, CDR2 FVKESK. The CDR3 is 17 residues long. The J segment lost 3 bases and the V segment lost 1 base, leaving 11 bases of the junction unmatched. This chain's CDR3 is CASSQAKSSGLIYEQYF. The CDR3 bases are TGTGCCAGCAGCCAAGCAAAGTCTAGCGGGTTAATCTACGAGCAGTACTTC.

This clonotype was seen at least ten times. V gene TRBV7-9 combines with J gene TRBJ2-7; 7 bases match TRBD2. V was clipped by 4 bases and J by 5 bases; unmatched bases: 14. This CDR3 region has 16 residues. Germline V gene sequence: CDR1 SEHNR, CDR2 FQNEAQ (reference sequence). This CDR3 is CASSSNLVKREDEQYF. The CDR3 DNA follows: TGTGCCAGCAGCTCCAACCTGGTGAAACGGGAGGACGAGCAGTACTTC. The full variable domain, its missing parts supplied by reference TRBV7-9 and TRBJ2-7, is DTGVSQNPRHKITKRGQNVTFRCDPISEHNRLYWYRQTLGQGPEFLTYFQNEAQLEKSRLLSDRFSAERPKGSFSTLEIQRTEQGDSAMYLCASSSNLVKREDEQYFGPGTRLTVT.

The rearrangement joins TRBV12-3 or TRBV12-4 to TRBJ2-7; 7 positions agree with TRBD1. The CDR3 has 15 amino acids. Trimming cost V 2 bases and J 0 bases; bases outside gene matches: 4. CDR3 sequence (DNA): TGTGCCAGCAGTTTAATCACAGGGGTCTCCTACGAGCAGTACTTC. This gives the protein CASSLITGVSYEQYF.

This clonotype was picked up many times. This chain joins TRBV18 and TRBJ2-7, with TRBD1 matching over 8 bases. The CDR3 totals 14 residues. CDR1 KGHSH and CDR2 LQKENI come from the germline V gene. V was clipped by 3 bases and J by 6 bases; unmatched bases: 7. The CDR3 loop is CASSPSDRAREQYF. CDR3 nucleotides: TGTGCCAGCTCACCCTCGGACAGGGCCCGCGAGCAGTACTTC.